This T cell receptor (beta chain) was identified during a study of blood T cell repertoires in COVID-19. Study details: Researchers got acute and convalescent COVID-19 samples from the United States, Italy and Spain. T cells, B-cell-depleted T cells, or PBMCs provided the cDNA or gDNA that served as material.

Those enrolled in Seattle joined during active infection and were followed longitudinally afterward. Per the original data handling: For nucleated cells, counts were estimated from reference gene primer amplification. Here immunoSEQ multiplex PCR was the method, and the copy in TCRdb shows in-frame clones only, minus some. V, J and clone size were drawn from that table, and D and trimming were deduced from the DNA. The sample records some 270,000 clones, 90% being singletons. Sequenced material: peripheral blood. The TCR was taken from a woman aged 55-69 years with COVID-19, enrolled during active disease.

CDR3 in amino acids: CASSLVGGRVEQYF. Written as DNA, the CDR3 is TGTGCCAGCAGCTTGGTGGGCGGGCGGGTCGAGCAGTACTTC. The chain links TRBV5-5 to TRBJ2-7, with a tentative D call TRBD2 (5 bases). The CDR3 has 14 amino acids. CDR1 is SGHKS and CDR2 is YYEKEE in the germline V gene (reference sequence). Trimming removed 0 bases from V and 6 bases from J, with 13 bases in between.